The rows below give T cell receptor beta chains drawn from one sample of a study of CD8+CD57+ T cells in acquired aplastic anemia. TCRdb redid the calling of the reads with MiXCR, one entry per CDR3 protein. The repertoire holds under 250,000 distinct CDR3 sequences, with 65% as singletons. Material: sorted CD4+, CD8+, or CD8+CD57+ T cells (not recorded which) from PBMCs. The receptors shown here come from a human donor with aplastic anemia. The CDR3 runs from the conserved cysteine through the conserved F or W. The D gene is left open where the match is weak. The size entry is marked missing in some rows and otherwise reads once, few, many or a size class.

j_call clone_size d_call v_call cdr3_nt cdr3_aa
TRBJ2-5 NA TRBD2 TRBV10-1 TGCGCCAGCAGCGGCCTTCGGGGGGGTCAAGAGACCCAGTACTTC CASSGLRGGQETQYF
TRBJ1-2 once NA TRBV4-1 TGCGCCAGCAGCCAAGATGGGGGGTTTGGTGGCTACACCTTC CASSQDGGFGGYTF
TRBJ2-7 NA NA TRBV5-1 TGCGCCAGCAGCTTGCGGGCTAGCAATTCCCACGAGCAGTACTTC CASSLRASNSHEQYF
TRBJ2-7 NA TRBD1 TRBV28 TGTGTCAGCAGGATGAAAGGGGGCACCTCCTACGAGCAGTACTTC CVSRMKGGTSYEQYF
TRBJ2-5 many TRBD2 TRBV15 TGTGCCACCACAGGAAAGAGCGGGGAGTCAATACAAGAGACCCAGTACTTC CATTGKSGESIQETQYF
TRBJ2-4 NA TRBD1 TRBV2 TGTGCCAGCAGAGGGGGCGGGAACATTCAGTACTTC CASRGGGNIQYF
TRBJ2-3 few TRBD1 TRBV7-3 TGTGCCAGCAGCTTAGGGACAGCTAGCACAGATACGCAGTATTTT CASSLGTASTDTQYF
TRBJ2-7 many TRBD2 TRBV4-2 TGTGCCAGCAGCCAAGGGGAAATTAGCGGGTGGCGATACTACGAGCAGTACTTC CASSQGEISGWRYYEQYF
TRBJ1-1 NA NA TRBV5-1 TGCGCCAGCAGCTTGCTTGCCCGGAACACTGAAGCTTTCTTT CASSLLARNTEAFF
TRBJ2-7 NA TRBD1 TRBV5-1 TGCGCCAGCAGGTCCGGACAGGGGGCATTTTCTTACGAGCAGTACTTC CASRSGQGAFSYEQYF
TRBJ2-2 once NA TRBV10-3 TGTGCCATCAGCACCGGGACAAAGGACACCGGGGAGCTGTTTTTT CAISTGTKDTGELFF
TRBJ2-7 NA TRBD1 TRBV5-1 TGCGCCAGCAAGTATGACGACAGGGGCAGCTCCTACGAGCAGTACTTC CASKYDDRGSSYEQYF
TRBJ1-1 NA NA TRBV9 TGTGCCAGCAGCCCGAGGGTAGGGGGTAACACTGAAGCTTTCTTT CASSPRVGGNTEAFF
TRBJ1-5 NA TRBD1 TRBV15 TGTGCCACCAGCCTGGACAGGGGGAACAGGCAGCCCCAGCATTTT CATSLDRGNRQPQHF
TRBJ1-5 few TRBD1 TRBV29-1 TGCAGCGCCGGGACAGGGTCCGGACTCAATCAGCCCCAGCATTTT CSAGTGSGLNQPQHF
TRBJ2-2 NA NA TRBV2 TGTGCCAGCAGTGGCCACCCGAGGACCGGGGAGCTGTTTTTT CASSGHPRTGELFF
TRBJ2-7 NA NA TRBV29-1 TGCAGCGTGGGGGGTGGTCCCTCCAATTCCTACGAGCAGTACTTC CSVGGGPSNSYEQYF
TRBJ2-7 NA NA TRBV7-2 TGTGCCAGCAGCTTCTCTCGGGACTCGCTTTACGAGCAGTACTTC CASSFSRDSLYEQYF
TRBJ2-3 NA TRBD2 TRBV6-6 TGTGCCAGCAGTTGGGCGACTAGCGGGGGAGATACGCAGTATTTT CASSWATSGGDTQYF
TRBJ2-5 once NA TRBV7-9 TGTGCCAGCAGCTTAGGCGGGTTGGAGACCCAGGACTTC CASSLGGLETQDF
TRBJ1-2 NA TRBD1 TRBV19 TGTGCCAGTAGTTTGAGGGACAGTTTACCTACCTTC CASSLRDSLPTF
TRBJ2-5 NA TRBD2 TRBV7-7 TGTGCCAGCAGCGCGGGACTAGCGGGCTTCCAAGAGACCCAGTACTTC CASSAGLAGFQETQYF
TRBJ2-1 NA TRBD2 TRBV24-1 TGTGCCACCAGTACCGGACTAGCAGGGCGCAATGAGCAGTTCTTC CATSTGLAGRNEQFF
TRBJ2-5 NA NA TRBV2 TGTGCCAGCACCGAGAAAGAGACCCAGTACTTC CASTEKETQYF
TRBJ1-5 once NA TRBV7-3 TGTGCCACCCAAACAGATAGCAATCAGCCCCAGCATTTT CATQTDSNQPQHF
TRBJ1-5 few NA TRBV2 TGTGCCAGCAGGAAACAGGATGGCAATCAGCCCCAGCATTTT CASRKQDGNQPQHF
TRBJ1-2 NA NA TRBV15 TGTGCCACCAGCAGCCCCCAGGACAGCTATGGCTACACCTTC CATSSPQDSYGYTF
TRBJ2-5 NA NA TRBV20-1 TGCAGTGCTAGAGATTATTACAGCCAAGAGACCCAGTACTTC CSARDYYSQETQYF
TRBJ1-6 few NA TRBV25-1 TGTGCCAGCAGTGGTCAGGGGCAGTATAATTCACCCCTCCACTTT CASSGQGQYNSPLHF
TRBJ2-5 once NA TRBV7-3 TGTGCCAGCAGCTTAAAGCCGCGAGAGACCCAGTACTTC CASSLKPRETQYF
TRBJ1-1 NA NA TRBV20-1 TGCAGTGCCCCTCGATTGAACACTGAAGCTTTCTTT CSAPRLNTEAFF
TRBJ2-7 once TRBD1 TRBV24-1 TGTGCCACCAGTGATTCTTTTGACAGGGTGTGGTACTTC CATSDSFDRVWYF
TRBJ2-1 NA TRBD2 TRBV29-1 TGCAGCGTTGAGGCTAGCGGGGGGTACTACAATGAGCAGTTCTTC CSVEASGGYYNEQFF
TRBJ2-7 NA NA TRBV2 TGTGCCAGCACCGAGGAGGGGGCATCTTTCTACGAGCAGTACTTC CASTEEGASFYEQYF
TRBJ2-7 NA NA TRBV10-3 TGTGCCATCAGTCCAGGCTACATGAGCTCCTACGAGCAGTACTTC CAISPGYMSSYEQYF
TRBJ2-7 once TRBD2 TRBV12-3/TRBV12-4 TGTGCCAGCAAGGCGCTAGCGGGCCGCGAGCAGTACTTC CASKALAGREQYF
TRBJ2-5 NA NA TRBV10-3 TGTGCCATCAGTGAGACAGGGAAAAAAGAGACCCAGTACTTC CAISETGKKETQYF
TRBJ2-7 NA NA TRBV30 TGTGCCTGGAGTCCAAGTCGGTCCTACGAGCAGTACTTC CAWSPSRSYEQYF
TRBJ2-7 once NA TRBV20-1 TGCAGTGCTCGGGACTCCCTTAATAACTACGAGCAGTACTTC CSARDSLNNYEQYF
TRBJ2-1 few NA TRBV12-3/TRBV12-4 TGTGCCAGCAGTTTTGGGGGAGGTGAGCAGTTCTTC CASSFGGGEQFF
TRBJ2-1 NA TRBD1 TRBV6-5 TGTGCCAGCCGGGACAGTCACAATGAGCAGTTCTTC CASRDSHNEQFF
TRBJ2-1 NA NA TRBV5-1 TGCGCCAGCAGGCAACAGGAAGCGCGTAGTGAGCAGTTCTTC CASRQQEARSEQFF